The following is a TCR beta chain sequence with its context. Antigen: not known. Both TRBC1 and TRBC2 were covered by a beta constant-region primer of two equimolar oligonucleotides. The ligated cDNA underwent four PCR rounds using SP2 and nested alpha and beta constant-region primers. Via MiXCR, TCRdb re-called the UMI-ligation and nested PCR reads, giving one row per CDR3 protein. The data contain 98,000 or so distinct CDR3 sequences, roughly 15% of them singletons. The data belong to a study of naive and memory T cell subsets. Findings of the study overall: Naive repertoires, especially CD8, held a few larger clonotypes, possibly memory cells re-expressing CD45RA.

In germline, CDR1 is SGHDT, CDR2 YYEEEE. The CDR3 contains 14 residues. The V and J ends lost 4 bases and 5 bases, in that order; junction bases with no gene match: 8. The rearrangement links TRBV5-6 to TRBJ2-7; the match to TRBD2 covers 8 bases. The sample was naive CD8+ T cells from blood. The source of this sequence is a human donor in good health. CDR3 nucleotide sequence: TGTGCCAGCAGCCTACTAGCGGCACCACACGAGCAGTACTTC. Encoded protein: CASSLLAAPHEQYF.